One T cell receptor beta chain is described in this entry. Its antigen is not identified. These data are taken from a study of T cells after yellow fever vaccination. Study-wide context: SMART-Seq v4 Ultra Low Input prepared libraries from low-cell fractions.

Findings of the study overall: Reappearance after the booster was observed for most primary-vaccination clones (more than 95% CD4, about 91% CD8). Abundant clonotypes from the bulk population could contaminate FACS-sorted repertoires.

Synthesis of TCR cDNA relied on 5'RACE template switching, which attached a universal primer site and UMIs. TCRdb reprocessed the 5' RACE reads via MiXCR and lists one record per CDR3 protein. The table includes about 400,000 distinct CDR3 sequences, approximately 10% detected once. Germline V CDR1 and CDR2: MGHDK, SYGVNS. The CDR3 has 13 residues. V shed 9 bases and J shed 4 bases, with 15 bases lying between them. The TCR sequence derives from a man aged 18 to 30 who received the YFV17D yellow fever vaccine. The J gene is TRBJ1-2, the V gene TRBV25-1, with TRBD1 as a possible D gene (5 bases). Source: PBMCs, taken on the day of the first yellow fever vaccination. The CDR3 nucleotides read TGTGCCAGTACAGGAGCGCCGGGCTATGGCTACACCTTC. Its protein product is CASTGAPGYGYTF.